This T cell receptor (beta chain) was captured in a study of Graves' ophthalmopathy and Graves' hyperthyroidism. Investigators amplified TCR beta CDR3 regions from RNA transcripts. Amplification began with first-round RT-PCR using HTBI primers, then second-round multiplex PCR was performed. TCRdb passed the multiplex PCR reads through MiXCR, listing each CDR3 protein once. The sample records about 600,000 distinct CDR3 sequences, approximately 35% being singletons. Details on this clonotype: One junction end disagrees with the germline gene, perhaps due to a read error.

The CDR3 contains 15 residues. Germline V gene lookup returns CDR1 SEHNR and CDR2 FQNEAQ (reference sequence). The receptor was isolated from an adult man with Graves' hyperthyroidism. Specimen: peripheral blood or thyroid tissue (not recorded which). The chain combines TRBV7-9 with TRBJ1-4; TRBD1 agrees at 10 bases. In nucleotides, the CDR3 is TGCGCCAGCAGCTTGGGGGACAGGGGTAATGAAAAACTGTTTTTT. Encoded protein: CASSLGDRGNEKLFF.